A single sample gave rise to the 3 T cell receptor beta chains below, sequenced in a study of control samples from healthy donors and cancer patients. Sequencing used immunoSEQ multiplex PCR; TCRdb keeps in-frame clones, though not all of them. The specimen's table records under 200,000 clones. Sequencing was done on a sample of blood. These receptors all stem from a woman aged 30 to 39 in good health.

DNA of the CDR3: TGTGCCAGCAGCTTGTTTGGGACAGGGGACTCACCCCTCCACTTT. Amino acid sequence: CASSLFGTGDSPLHF. The genes are TRBV5-5 and TRBJ1-6, with 10 bases fitting TRBD1. The CDR3 is made up of 15 amino acids. V was pared by 1 base and J by 10 bases, with 5 bases of the junction left unmatched. In germline, CDR1 is SGHKS, CDR2 YYEKEE (reference sequence).

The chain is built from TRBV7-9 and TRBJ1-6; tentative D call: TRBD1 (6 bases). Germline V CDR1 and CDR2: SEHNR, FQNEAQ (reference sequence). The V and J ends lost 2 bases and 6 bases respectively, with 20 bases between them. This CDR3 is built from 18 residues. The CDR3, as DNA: TGTGCCAGCAGCTTATCCCTAGGGGGTGCCTCAGCTAATTCACCCCTCCACTTT. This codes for CASSLSLGGASANSPLHF.

The CDR3 nucleotides read TGTGCCAGCAGTTTTTCCCGAGGGGGGGCCTACAATGAGCAGTTCTTC. The encoded protein is CASSFSRGGAYNEQFF. The J gene is TRBJ2-1, the V gene TRBV27, with TRBD2 as a possible D gene (7 bases). V was shortened by 3 bases and J by 2 bases, with 14 bases between the two germline ends. There are 16 residues in the CDR3. Germline CDR1 is MNHEY and CDR2 is SMNVEV (reference sequence).